These T cell receptor beta chains were read from a single sample in a study of identifying expanded T cells in peripheral blood. Measured with immunoSEQ multiplex PCR; TCRdb has only the in-frame clones, and not every one. The sample records about 78,000 clones, approximately 84% being singletons. The sample consisted of blood. These receptors were obtained from a person aged 18 to 75 in good health. CDR3s include the opening cysteine and the closing phenylalanine or tryptophan. A D gene is named only where the DNA matches it firmly. Not all rows give a size; the values are once, few, many and, for expanded clones, a class.

D gene: .; clone size: .; V gene: TRBV5-1; J gene: TRBJ2-3; CDR3 length: 15; CDR3 DNA: TGCGCCAGCAGCTTGTCGACTCCTAGCACAGATACGCAGTATTTT; CDR3 protein: CASSLSTPSTDTQYF
D gene: .; clone size: .; V gene: TRBV27; J gene: TRBJ2-2; CDR3 length: 14; CDR3 DNA: TGTGCCAGCATCGGAGGGGCCGGCACCGGGGAGCTGTTTTTT; CDR3 protein: CASIGGAGTGELFF
D gene: TRBD2; clone size: .; V gene: TRBV7-2; J gene: TRBJ2-1; CDR3 length: 15; CDR3 DNA: TGTGCCAGCAGCCCTGGGACTAGCGAATACAATGAGCAGTTCTTC; CDR3 protein: CASSPGTSEYNEQFF
D gene: .; clone size: .; V gene: TRBV29-1; J gene: TRBJ1-3; CDR3 length: 18; CDR3 DNA: TGCAGCGTTGATCTCGGTGTCCGGTGGCAGGGCGCTGGAAACACCATATATTTT; CDR3 protein: CSVDLGVRWQGAGNTIYF
D gene: .; clone size: .; V gene: TRBV28; J gene: TRBJ1-4; CDR3 length: 15; CDR3 DNA: TGTGCCAGCAGTAGGCAGGGGCCCCTCGGGGAAAAACTGTTTTTT; CDR3 protein: CASSRQGPLGEKLFF
D gene: .; clone size: .; V gene: TRBV6-6; J gene: TRBJ2-1; CDR3 length: 14; CDR3 DNA: TGTGCCAGCAGTCCCAGCGCGGGACATAATGAGCAGTTCTTC; CDR3 protein: CASSPSAGHNEQFF
D gene: .; clone size: .; V gene: TRBV7-2; J gene: TRBJ1-2; CDR3 length: 15; CDR3 DNA: TGTGCCAGCAGCTTAGACCCAGGGGCAAACTATGGCTACACCTTC; CDR3 protein: CASSLDPGANYGYTF
D gene: .; clone size: .; V gene: TRBV6-5; J gene: TRBJ2-7; CDR3 length: 14; CDR3 DNA: TGTGCCAGCAGTCCCCCCGCTCGGACCGAACAGCAGTACTTC; CDR3 protein: CASSPPARTEQQYF
D gene: .; clone size: .; V gene: TRBV7-2; J gene: TRBJ2-5; CDR3 length: 15; CDR3 DNA: TGTGCCAGCAGCTTAATTGTAGACGGATCGGGGACCCAGTACTTC; CDR3 protein: CASSLIVDGSGTQYF
D gene: TRBD2; clone size: .; V gene: TRBV19; J gene: TRBJ2-1; CDR3 length: 15; CDR3 DNA: TGTGCCAGTAGTAGGGGGACTAGCGGGATCAATGAGCAGTTCTTC; CDR3 protein: CASSRGTSGINEQFF
D gene: .; clone size: .; V gene: TRBV5-6; J gene: TRBJ2-7; CDR3 length: 16; CDR3 DNA: TGTGCCAGCAGCCCCGGGACACCCCTCCCAAGCTACGAGCAGTACTTC; CDR3 protein: CASSPGTPLPSYEQYF
D gene: .; clone size: once; V gene: TRBV13; J gene: TRBJ2-3; CDR3 length: 12; CDR3 DNA: TGTGCCAGCAGCTTAAAGCGTGATACGCAGTATTTT; CDR3 protein: CASSLKRDTQYF
D gene: .; clone size: .; V gene: TRBV18; J gene: TRBJ2-7; CDR3 length: 13; CDR3 DNA: TGTGCCAGCTCACCAACAGCTACCTACGAGCAGTACTTC; CDR3 protein: CASSPTATYEQYF
D gene: TRBD1; clone size: .; V gene: TRBV10-3; J gene: TRBJ2-1; CDR3 length: 16; CDR3 DNA: TGTGCCATCAGTGAGTCAGGGCAGGGGGCAACGGGTGAGCAGTTCTTC; CDR3 protein: CAISESGQGATGEQFF
D gene: .; clone size: .; V gene: TRBV19; J gene: TRBJ1-2; CDR3 length: 17; CDR3 DNA: TGTGCCAGTAGTATGCAACGGGCCGGGGGAATGGGATATGGCTACACCTTC; CDR3 protein: CASSMQRAGGMGYGYTF
D gene: TRBD1; clone size: .; V gene: TRBV5-1; J gene: TRBJ2-7; CDR3 length: 14; CDR3 DNA: TGCGCCAGCCGCCGGACAGGGGTTAACGACGAGCAGTACTTC; CDR3 protein: CASRRTGVNDEQYF
D gene: TRBD2; clone size: .; V gene: TRBV25-1; J gene: TRBJ2-2; CDR3 length: 17; CDR3 DNA: TGTGCCAGCAGTGATCGGATTAGCGGGAGCTGGACCGGGGAGCTGTTTTTT; CDR3 protein: CASSDRISGSWTGELFF
D gene: TRBD2; clone size: .; V gene: TRBV6-5; J gene: TRBJ2-7; CDR3 length: 16; CDR3 DNA: TGTGCCAGCAGTTACTCAATCCTAGCGGGAGACCACGAGCAGTACTTC; CDR3 protein: CASSYSILAGDHEQYF
D gene: .; clone size: once; V gene: TRBV11-3; J gene: TRBJ2-3; CDR3 length: 14; CDR3 DNA: TGTGCCAGCAGCCTTGGGGTCGTCACAGATACGCAGTATTTT; CDR3 protein: CASSLGVVTDTQYF
D gene: .; clone size: .; V gene: TRBV7-2; J gene: TRBJ2-7; CDR3 length: 14; CDR3 DNA: TGTGCCAGCAGCTTAGCGCGCCGGTCCGGGGAGCAGTACTTC; CDR3 protein: CASSLARRSGEQYF
D gene: .; clone size: .; V gene: TRBV30; J gene: TRBJ2-1; CDR3 length: 13; CDR3 DNA: TGTGCCTGGAGTGTCTCCCGTTACAATGAGCAGTTCTTC; CDR3 protein: CAWSVSRYNEQFF
D gene: TRBD2; clone size: .; V gene: TRBV11-1; J gene: TRBJ2-2; CDR3 length: 19; CDR3 DNA: TGTGCCAGCAGCTCATTTGGGTTCGTGCGGGAGGTGAACACCGGGGAGCTGTTTTTT; CDR3 protein: CASSSFGFVREVNTGELFF
D gene: .; clone size: .; V gene: TRBV19; J gene: TRBJ2-7; CDR3 length: 14; CDR3 DNA: TGTGCCAGTAGTAATGGAGGCAGACAATACGAGCAGTACTTC; CDR3 protein: CASSNGGRQYEQYF
D gene: .; clone size: few; V gene: TRBV28; J gene: TRBJ1-2; CDR3 length: 14; CDR3 DNA: TGTGCCAGCAGTTCCAGGACTTCCCCGGGGGGCTACACCTTC; CDR3 protein: CASSSRTSPGGYTF
D gene: .; clone size: .; V gene: TRBV19; J gene: TRBJ2-7; CDR3 length: 14; CDR3 DNA: TGTGCCAGTAGTATTCTGTTGGGACCCTACGAGCAGTACTTC; CDR3 protein: CASSILLGPYEQYF
D gene: .; clone size: .; V gene: TRBV28; J gene: TRBJ2-4; CDR3 length: 13; CDR3 DNA: TGTGCCACCCGGGGAGAAACCAAAAACATTCAGTACTTC; CDR3 protein: CATRGETKNIQYF